This record looks at one T cell receptor (beta chain) sequence and its context. The germline CDR1 and CDR2 sequences are SGDLS and YYNGEE. The germline V and J ends were trimmed by 5 bases and 6 bases, with 12 bases remaining between them. The CDR3 length is 13 residues. This entry is derived from a study of blood T cells in healthy people across ages. Study-wide background: About one barcoded TCR beta cDNA was captured per two T cells.

PCR was performed a second time for about 7 to 12 cycles using a sample-barcoded 5' primer and a J-beta primer mix. Through a template-switch adaptor with 12 random nucleotides, each cDNA molecule received a tag. The yield of each sample was at least 2.5 million CDR3-containing paired-end reads. TCRdb ran MiXCR on the 5' RACE reads and lists one entry per CDR3 protein. The table includes over 1,300,000 distinct CDR3 sequences, roughly 60% detected once. The chain employs TRBV9 and TRBJ2-1; D is perhaps TRBD2 (7 bases). Material: blood. This sequence originates from a man between 18 and 35 years old in good health. The CDR3 DNA is TGTGCCAGCAGGAGGGGGGGAAGCAATGAGCAGTTCTTC. This sequence encodes CASRRGGSNEQFF. Drawing the rest from reference TRBV9 and TRBJ2-1, the complete variable domain is DSGVTQTPKHLITATGQRVTLRCSPRSGDLSVYWYQQSLDQGLQFLIQYYNGEERAKGNILERFSAQQFPDLHSELNLSSLELGDSALYFCASRRGGSNEQFFGPGTRLTVL.